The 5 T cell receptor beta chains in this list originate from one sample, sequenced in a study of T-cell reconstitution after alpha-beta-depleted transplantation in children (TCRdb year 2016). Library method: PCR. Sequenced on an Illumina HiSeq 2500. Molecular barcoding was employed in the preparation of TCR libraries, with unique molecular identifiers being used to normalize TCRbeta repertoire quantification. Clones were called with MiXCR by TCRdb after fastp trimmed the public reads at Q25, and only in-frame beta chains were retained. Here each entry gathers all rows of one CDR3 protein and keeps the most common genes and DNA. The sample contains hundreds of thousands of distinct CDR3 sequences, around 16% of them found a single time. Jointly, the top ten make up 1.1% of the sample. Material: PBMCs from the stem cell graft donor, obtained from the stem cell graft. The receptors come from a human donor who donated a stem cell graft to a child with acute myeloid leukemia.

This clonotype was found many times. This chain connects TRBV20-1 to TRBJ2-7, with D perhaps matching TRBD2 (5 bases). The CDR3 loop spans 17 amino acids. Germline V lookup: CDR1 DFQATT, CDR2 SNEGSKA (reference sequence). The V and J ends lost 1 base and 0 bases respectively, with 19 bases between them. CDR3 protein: CSARVPRPTGSSYEQYV. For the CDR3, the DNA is TGCAGTGCTAGAGTCCCCCGACCGACGGGGAGCTCCTACGAGCAGTACGTC.

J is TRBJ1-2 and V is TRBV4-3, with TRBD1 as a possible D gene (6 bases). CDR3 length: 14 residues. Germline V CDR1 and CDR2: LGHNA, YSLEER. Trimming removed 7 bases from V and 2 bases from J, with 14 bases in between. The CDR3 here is CASTSGVSNYGYTF. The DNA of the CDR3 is TGCGCCAGCACTTCAGGGGTCTCCAACTATGGCTACACCTTC.

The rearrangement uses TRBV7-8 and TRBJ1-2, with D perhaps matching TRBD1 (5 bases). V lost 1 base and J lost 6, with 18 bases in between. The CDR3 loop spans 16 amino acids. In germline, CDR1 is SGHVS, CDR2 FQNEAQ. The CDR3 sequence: CASSLETGLSLDGYTF. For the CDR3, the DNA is TGTGCCAGCAGCTTAGAAACGGGACTTTCACTGGATGGCTACACCTTC.

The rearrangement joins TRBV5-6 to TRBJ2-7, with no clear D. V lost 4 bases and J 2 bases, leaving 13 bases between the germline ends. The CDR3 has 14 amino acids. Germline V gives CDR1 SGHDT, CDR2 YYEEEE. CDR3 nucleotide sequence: TGTGCCAGCAGCCCCCCATCGATTACCTACGAGCAGTACTTC. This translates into CASSPPSITYEQYF.

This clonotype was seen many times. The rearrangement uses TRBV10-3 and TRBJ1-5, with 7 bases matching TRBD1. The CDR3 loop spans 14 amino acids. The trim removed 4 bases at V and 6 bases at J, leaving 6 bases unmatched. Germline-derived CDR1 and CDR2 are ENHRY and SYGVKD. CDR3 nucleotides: TGTGCCATCAGTGCGACAGGGCAGTCTCAGCCCCAGCATTTT. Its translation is CAISATGQSQPQHF.